These 20 T cell receptor beta chains were sequenced from one sample in a study of blood T cell repertoires in COVID-19. Some clones are missing from TCRdb's copy, which holds only in-frame ones; the method was immunoSEQ multiplex PCR. Of under 200,000 clones in the sample, 75% to 90% were seen once. Sequencing used peripheral blood. The receptors were sampled from a man aged 70-80 years with active or convalescent COVID-19.

This chain connects TRBV28 to TRBJ2-7; possibly TRBD2 for D (5 bases). The CDR3 is 15 amino acids. Germline CDR1 reads MDHEN; CDR2 reads SYDVKM. Trimming pared 3 bases from V and 3 bases from J, leaving 15 bases between. CDR3 loop: CASSFGGPGNYEQYF. In DNA, the CDR3 is TGTGCCAGCAGTTTTGGAGGACCAGGTAACTACGAGCAGTACTTC.

The gene calls are TRBV18 and TRBJ2-5; 9 bases fit TRBD2. CDR1 is KGHSH and CDR2 is LQKENI in the germline V gene. V dropped 3 bases and J dropped 5; count of bases not matched to a gene: 7. This CDR3 is built from 15 residues. This CDR3 reads CASSPVAGGQETQYF. The DNA of the CDR3 is TGTGCCAGCTCACCGGTGGCGGGAGGGCAGGAGACCCAGTACTTC.

The J gene is TRBJ2-6, the V gene TRBV28; tentative D call: TRBD2 (6 bases). This CDR3 comprises 15 residues. Germline lookup yields CDR1 MDHEN and CDR2 SYDVKM. Trimming left V 6 bases short and J 3 bases short, with 12 bases between. The CDR3 loop reads CASRGGVHGANVLTF. The CDR3 coding sequence is TGTGCCAGCAGGGGAGGTGTTCATGGGGCCAACGTCCTGACTTTC.

The chain combines TRBV5-4 with TRBJ2-3; D is possibly TRBD2 (6 bases). The germline gives CDR1 SGHNT, CDR2 YYREEE (reference sequence). V was shortened by 5 bases and J by 0 bases, with 13 bases between the two germline ends. The CDR3 loop spans 15 amino acids. In DNA form, the CDR3 reads TGTGCCAGCAGGGCGGGACCTCACAGCACAGATACGCAGTATTTT. This gives the protein CASRAGPHSTDTQYF.

The chain uses TRBV19 and TRBJ1-5; D unresolved. The germline V and J ends were trimmed by 4 bases and 2 bases, with 15 bases remaining between them. Germline CDR1 and CDR2: LNHDA and SQIVND (reference sequence). The length of the CDR3 is 16 residues. CDR3 region: CASSTPWSAGNQPQHF. Written as DNA, the CDR3 is TGTGCCAGTAGTACCCCCTGGAGCGCGGGCAATCAGCCCCAGCATTTT. Supplemented by reference TRBV19 and TRBJ1-5, the full variable domain reads DGGITQSPKYLFRKEGQNVTLSCEQNLNHDAMYWYRQDPGQGLRLIYYSQIVNDFQKGDIAEGYSVSREKKESFPLTVTSAQKNPTAFYLCASSTPWSAGNQPQHFGDGTRLSIL.

The J gene is TRBJ2-7, the V gene TRBV7-9; 10 nucleotides line up with TRBD1. Germline-derived CDR1 and CDR2 are SEHNR and FQNEAQ (reference sequence). The V segment lost 5 bases and the J segment 6 bases; nucleotides outside the gene matches: 10. This CDR3 is 15 amino acids long. The CDR3 loop reads CASSHVRDRGSEQYF. In nucleotides, the CDR3 is TGTGCCAGCAGCCACGTCCGGGACAGGGGATCCGAGCAGTACTTC.

The V call is TRBV3-1 (or the pseudogene TRBV3-2), the J call TRBJ2-3, with 7 bases identical to TRBD2. V gave up 2 bases and J gave up 1 base; unmatched junction bases: 6. The CDR3 runs 16 residues. CDR1 and CDR2 from the germline V gene are LGHDT and YNNKEL (reference sequence). The CDR3 DNA follows: TGTGCCAGCAGCCAATCCCCGCTAGCGGGCACAGATACGCAGTATTTT. Translation gives CASSQSPLAGTDTQYF.

CDR3 sequence (DNA): TGTGCCAGCATCGAACAGGGAAATAATTCACCCCTCCACTTT. Amino acids: CASIEQGNNSPLHF. The chain recombines TRBV5-6 with TRBJ1-6; D may be TRBD1 (6 bases). The V gene's germline CDR1 is SGHDT and CDR2 YYEEEE. V was shortened by 6 bases and J by 5 bases, with 12 bases between the two germline ends. The CDR3 extends over 14 amino acids.

The chain recombines TRBV24-1 with TRBJ2-5, with 8 bases that match TRBD1. CDR3 length: 16 amino acids. V shed 0 bases, J shed 2 bases, and the junction held 4 bases outside the gene matches. In germline, CDR1 is KGHDR, CDR2 SFDVKD. This CDR3 reads CATSDLGTGGQETQYF. The DNA for the CDR3 is TGTGCCACCAGTGATTTGGGTACAGGGGGGCAAGAGACCCAGTACTTC.

The chain is built from TRBV25-1 and TRBJ2-7; 12 nucleotides agree with TRBD2. J was trimmed by 3 bases and V by 1 base; bases with no gene match: 4. The CDR3 covers 16 residues. Looked up from germline, CDR1 is MGHDK and CDR2 is SYGVNS. Here the CDR3 DNA reads TGTGCCAGCAGTGAATCTAGCGGGAGGGCCCTCTACGAGCAGTACTTC. Amino acids: CASSESSGRALYEQYF.

The J gene is TRBJ2-5, the V gene TRBV30; TRBD1 is a possible D gene (6 bases). The germline V gene has CDR1 GTSNPN and CDR2 SVGIG (reference sequence). Deletions cut 2 bases from V and 5 bases from J, with 18 bases between. The CDR3 consists of 15 residues. The CDR3 here is CAWSRRSGVVETQYF. In nucleotides, the CDR3 is TGTGCCTGGAGTAGACGGTCAGGGGTCGTTGAGACCCAGTACTTC.

The rearrangement uses TRBV28 and TRBJ1-4; TRBD1 aligns across 9 bases. The V gene's germline CDR1 is MDHEN and CDR2 SYDVKM. The CDR3 has 15 amino acids. J lost 7 bases, V lost 6 bases, and 9 bases had no gene match. The CDR3 reads CASSPPGQGSEKLFF. The CDR3, as DNA: TGTGCCAGCAGCCCTCCGGGACAGGGTAGTGAAAAACTGTTTTTT.

The genes are TRBV18 and TRBJ2-2, with TRBD1 identical over 9 bases. Germline-derived CDR1 and CDR2 are KGHSH and LQKENI. The CDR3 is 16 residues long. The ends lost 5 bases at V and 5 bases at J; junction bases unmatched: 9. The CDR3 nucleotides read TGTGCCAGCTCAATCCCGGGACAGGGCCGTACCGGGGAGCTGTTTTTT. Amino acid sequence: CASSIPGQGRTGELFF. Full variable domain (missing parts from reference TRBV18 and TRBJ2-2): NAGVMQNPRHLVRRRGQEARLRCSPMKGHSHVYWYRQLPEEGLKFMVYLQKENIIDESGMPKERFSAEFPKEGPSILRIQQVVRGDSAAYFCASSIPGQGRTGELFFGEGSRLTVL.

V usage is TRBV19 and J usage is TRBJ2-2; TRBD2 is a possible D gene (6 bases). V lost 3 bases and J lost 4, with 15 bases in between. The CDR3 runs to 16 residues. From germline, CDR1 is LNHDA and CDR2 SQIVND (reference sequence). CDR3 DNA: TGTGCCAGTAGTATTTTCGGGGACGGGGGCACCGGGGAGCTGTTTTTT. This sequence encodes CASSIFGDGGTGELFF. Full variable domain (outside the CDR3, taken from reference TRBV19 and TRBJ2-2): DGGITQSPKYLFRKEGQNVTLSCEQNLNHDAMYWYRQDPGQGLRLIYYSQIVNDFQKGDIAEGYSVSREKKESFPLTVTSAQKNPTAFYLCASSIFGDGGTGELFFGEGSRLTVL.

The rearrangement joins TRBV6-5 to TRBJ1-1, with 11 bases identical to TRBD1. The CDR3 is made up of 15 amino acids. Germline CDR1 reads MNHEY; CDR2 reads SVGAGI. V trimming: 7 bases; J trimming: 1 base; junction bases outside the gene matches: 5. The CDR3 here is CASNRTGGENTEAFF. The CDR3 nucleotides are TGTGCCAGCAATAGGACAGGGGGCGAGAACACTGAAGCTTTCTTT.

This clone appeared once. The gene calls are TRBV6-5 and TRBJ1-1; the D gene is possibly TRBD1 (5 bases). Trimming removed 7 bases at V and 4 bases at J, with 19 bases between. Germline V gives CDR1 MNHEY, CDR2 SVGAGI. The CDR3 runs to 15 residues. CDR3 DNA sequence: TGTGCCAGCACCCTAACAGGCAGGGTAGGCACTGAAGCTTTCTTT. Translation: CASTLTGRVGTEAFF.

V gene TRBV5-8 combines with J gene TRBJ1-1, with 9 positions matching TRBD1. The CDR3 extends over 15 amino acids. After removal of 2 bases from V and 5 bases from J, the junction contained 7 bases not matched to a gene. The V gene's germline CDR1 is SGHTS and CDR2 YDEGEE. CDR3 nucleotide sequence: TGTGCCAGCAGCTTCGATTTACAGGGGGCGACTGAAGCTTTCTTT. Amino acids: CASSFDLQGATEAFF.

This clone was counted a single time. The V and J genes are TRBV5-1 and TRBJ2-2; D perhaps matches TRBD1 (5 bases). The CDR3 is 14 amino acids. Germline CDR1 reads SGHRS; CDR2 reads YFSETQ. V was pared by 1 base and J by 8 bases, with 12 bases between. CDR3: CASSLRGSGGELFF. CDR3 bases: TGCGCCAGCAGCTTGAGGGGATCCGGTGGGGAGCTGTTTTTT.

The chain carries TRBV11-2 and TRBJ1-2; 7 bases map to TRBD1. The CDR3 is 15 amino acids. Germline assignment: CDR1 SGHAT and CDR2 FQNNGV. After removal of 3 bases from V and 3 bases from J, the junction contained 7 bases not matched to a gene. CDR3 bases: TGTGCCAGCAGCTTCCCAGGGGGAGGATACTATGGCTACACCTTC. Protein product: CASSFPGGGYYGYTF.

Notes on this clone: Because the CDR3's place on the DNA is in doubt, the DNA is left out and the CDR3 is given as listed by TCRdb. V usage is TRBV19 and J usage is TRBJ1-2. Both ends counted, the CDR3 spans 11 residues. The germline CDR1 and CDR2 sequences are LNHDA and SQIVND (reference sequence). CDR3: CASTSGIRHTF.